The clone carrying this TCR beta chain was seen a few times. Its antigen is unidentified. The entry originates in a study of follicular helper T cells after annual influenza vaccination. The study's findings and limits: ICOS+CD38+ cTfh clonality tracked population frequency, and its change tracked circulating plasmablast change.

Profiled with immunoSEQ multiplex PCR; TCRdb holds only in-frame clones, not every one. The repertoire holds approximately 10,000 clones, with roughly 80% as singletons. The CDR3 has 15 residues. Per the germline V gene, CDR1 is MNHNY and CDR2 is SVGAGI (reference sequence). Trimming cost V 2 bases and J 2 bases, with 13 bases left between them. This sample's time point: 2014-2015 season, 7 days after vaccination. Adults were given seasonal inactivated influenza vaccine, and blood CD4 subsets were sorted before and after vaccination. Between about 35 and 110 mL of blood was drawn per time point. The chain couples TRBV6-6 to TRBJ2-7, with D maybe TRBD1 (6 bases). This receptor was identified in an adult who received the influenza vaccine. The starting material was CXCR5+ CD38- circulating T follicular helper cells from blood, obtained 7 days after influenza vaccination. Documented subset: circulating Tfh, non-naive CD4+CXCR5+PD-1+ (ICOS+CD38+ or ICOS-CD38-). CDR3 sequence: CASSYTGTGTYEQYF. CDR3 DNA sequence: TGTGCCAGCAGTTACACAGGGACGGGGACCTACGAGCAGTACTTC.